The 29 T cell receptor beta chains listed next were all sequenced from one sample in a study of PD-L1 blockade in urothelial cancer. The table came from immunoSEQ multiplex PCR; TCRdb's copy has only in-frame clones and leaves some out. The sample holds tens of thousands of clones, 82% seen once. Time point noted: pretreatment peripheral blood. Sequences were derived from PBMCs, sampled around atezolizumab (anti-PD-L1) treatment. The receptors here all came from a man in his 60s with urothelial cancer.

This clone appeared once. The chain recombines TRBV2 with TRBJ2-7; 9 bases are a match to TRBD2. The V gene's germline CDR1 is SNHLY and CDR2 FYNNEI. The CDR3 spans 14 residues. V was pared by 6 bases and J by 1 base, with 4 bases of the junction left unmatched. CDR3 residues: CASRAGGPSYEQYF. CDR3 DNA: TGTGCCAGCAGAGCGGGGGGCCCTTCCTACGAGCAGTACTTC.

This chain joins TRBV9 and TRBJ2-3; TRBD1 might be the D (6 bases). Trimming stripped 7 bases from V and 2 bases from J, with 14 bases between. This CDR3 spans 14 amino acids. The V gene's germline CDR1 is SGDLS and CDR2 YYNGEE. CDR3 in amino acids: CASQPGATTDTQYF. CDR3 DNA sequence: TGTGCCAGCCAGCCAGGGGCTACCACAGATACGCAGTATTTT.

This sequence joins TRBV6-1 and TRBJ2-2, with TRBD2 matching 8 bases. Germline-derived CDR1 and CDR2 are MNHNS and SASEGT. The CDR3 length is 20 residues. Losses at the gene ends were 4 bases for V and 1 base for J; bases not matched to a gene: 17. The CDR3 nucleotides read TGTGCCAGCAGTGCCCTCCCCCTGACTAGCGATGGGTTGAACACCGGGGAGCTGTTTTTT. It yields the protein CASSALPLTSDGLNTGELFF.

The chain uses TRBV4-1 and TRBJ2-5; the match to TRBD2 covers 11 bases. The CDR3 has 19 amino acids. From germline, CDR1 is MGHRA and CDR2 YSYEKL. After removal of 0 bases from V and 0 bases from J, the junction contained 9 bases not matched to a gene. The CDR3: CASSQDGLAGGGYQETQYF. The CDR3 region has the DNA TGCGCCAGCAGCCAAGATGGCCTAGCGGGGGGTGGGTACCAAGAGACCCAGTACTTC.

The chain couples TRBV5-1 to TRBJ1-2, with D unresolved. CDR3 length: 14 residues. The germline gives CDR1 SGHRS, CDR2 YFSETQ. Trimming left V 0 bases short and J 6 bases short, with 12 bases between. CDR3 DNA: TGCGCCAGCAGCTTGGGTACAATGGGAGATGGCTACACCTTC. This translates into CASSLGTMGDGYTF.

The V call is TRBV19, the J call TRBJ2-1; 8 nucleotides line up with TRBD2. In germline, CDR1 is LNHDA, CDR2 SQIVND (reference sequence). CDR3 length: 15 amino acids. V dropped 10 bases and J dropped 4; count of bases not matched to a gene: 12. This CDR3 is CATARSGERYNEQFF. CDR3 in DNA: TGTGCCACCGCCCGTAGCGGGGAGAGATACAATGAGCAGTTCTTC.

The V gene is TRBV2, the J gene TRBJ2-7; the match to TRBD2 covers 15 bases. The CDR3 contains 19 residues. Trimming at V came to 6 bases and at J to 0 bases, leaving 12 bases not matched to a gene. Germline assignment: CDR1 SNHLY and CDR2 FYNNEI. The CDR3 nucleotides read TGTGCCAGCAGGTCCAGGGGGACTAGCGGGGGGCAAAGCTCCTACGAGCAGTACTTC. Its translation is CASRSRGTSGGQSSYEQYF.

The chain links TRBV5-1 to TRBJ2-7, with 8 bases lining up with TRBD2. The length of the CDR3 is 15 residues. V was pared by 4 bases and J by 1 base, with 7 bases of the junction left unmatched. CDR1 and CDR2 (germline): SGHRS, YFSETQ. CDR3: CASSEYSGGSYEQYF. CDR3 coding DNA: TGCGCCAGCAGCGAATACAGCGGGGGTTCCTACGAGCAGTACTTC.

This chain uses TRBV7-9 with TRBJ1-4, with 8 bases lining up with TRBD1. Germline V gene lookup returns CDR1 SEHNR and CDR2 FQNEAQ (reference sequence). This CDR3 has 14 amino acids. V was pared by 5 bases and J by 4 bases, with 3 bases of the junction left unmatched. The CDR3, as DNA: TGTGCCAGCAGCAATGGACAGGGTAATGAAAAACTGTTTTTT. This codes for CASSNGQGNEKLFF.

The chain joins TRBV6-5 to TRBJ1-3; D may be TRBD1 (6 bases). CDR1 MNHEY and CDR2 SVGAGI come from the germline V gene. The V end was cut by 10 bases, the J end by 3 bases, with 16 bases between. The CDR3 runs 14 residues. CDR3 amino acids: CATQTGVRGNTIYF. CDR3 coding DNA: TGTGCCACCCAGACAGGTGTCCGTGGAAACACCATATATTTT.

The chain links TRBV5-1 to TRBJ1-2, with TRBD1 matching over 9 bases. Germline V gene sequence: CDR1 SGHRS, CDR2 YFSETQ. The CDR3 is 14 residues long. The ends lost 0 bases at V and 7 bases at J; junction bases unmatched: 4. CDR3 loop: CASSLGTGDSGYTF. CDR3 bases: TGCGCCAGCAGCTTGGGGACAGGGGACTCTGGCTACACCTTC. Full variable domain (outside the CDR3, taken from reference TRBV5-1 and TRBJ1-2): KAGVTQTPRYLIKTRGQQVTLSCSPISGHRSVSWYQQTPGQGLQFLFEYFSETQRNKGNFPGRFSGRQFSNSRSEMNVSTLELGDSALYLCASSLGTGDSGYTFGSGTRLTVV.

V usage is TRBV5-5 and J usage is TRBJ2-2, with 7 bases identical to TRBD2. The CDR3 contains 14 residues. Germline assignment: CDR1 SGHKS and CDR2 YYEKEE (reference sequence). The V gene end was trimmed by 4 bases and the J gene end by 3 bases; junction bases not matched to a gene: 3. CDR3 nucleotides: TGTGCCAGCAGCCGCGGGGGTTACACCGGGGAGCTGTTTTTT. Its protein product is CASSRGGYTGELFF.

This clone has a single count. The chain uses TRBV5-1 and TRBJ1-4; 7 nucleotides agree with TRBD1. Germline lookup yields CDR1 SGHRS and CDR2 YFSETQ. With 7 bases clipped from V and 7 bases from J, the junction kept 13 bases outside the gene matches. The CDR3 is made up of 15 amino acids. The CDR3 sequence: CASSYQGGYAEKLFF. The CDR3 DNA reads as TGCGCCAGCTCCTACCAGGGGGGTTATGCTGAAAAACTGTTTTTT.

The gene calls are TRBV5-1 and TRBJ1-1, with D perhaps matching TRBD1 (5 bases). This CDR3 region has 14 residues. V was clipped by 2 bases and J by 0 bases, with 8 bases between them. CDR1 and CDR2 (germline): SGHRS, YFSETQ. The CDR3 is CASSFDSLNTEAFF. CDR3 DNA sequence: TGCGCCAGCAGCTTTGACAGTTTGAACACTGAAGCTTTCTTT.

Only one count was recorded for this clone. In DNA form, the CDR3 reads TGCGCCAGCAGCCACGTATCTCCGGCTGAAGCTTTCTTT. Translated: CASSHVSPAEAFF. The chain combines TRBV4-1 with TRBJ1-1; D is undetermined. Germline V CDR1 and CDR2: MGHRA, YSYEKL. The V end lost 3 bases, the J end lost 6 bases, and 11 bases lay between the germline ends. The CDR3 sequence is 13 residues long.

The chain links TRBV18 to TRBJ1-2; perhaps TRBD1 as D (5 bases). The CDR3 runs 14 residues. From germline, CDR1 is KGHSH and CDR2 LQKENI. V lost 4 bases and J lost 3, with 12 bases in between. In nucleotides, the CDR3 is TGTGCCAGCTCACAGAGAGGGGAGGACTATGGCTACACCTTC. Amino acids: CASSQRGEDYGYTF. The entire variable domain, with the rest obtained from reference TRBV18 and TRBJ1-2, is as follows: NAGVMQNPRHLVRRRGQEARLRCSPMKGHSHVYWYRQLPEEGLKFMVYLQKENIIDESGMPKERFSAEFPKEGPSILRIQQVVRGDSAAYFCASSQRGEDYGYTFGSGTRLTVV.

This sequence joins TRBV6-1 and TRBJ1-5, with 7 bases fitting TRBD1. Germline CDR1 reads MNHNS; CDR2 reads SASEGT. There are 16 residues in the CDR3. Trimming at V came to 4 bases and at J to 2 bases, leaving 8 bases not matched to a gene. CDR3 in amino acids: CASSAGTVRGNQPQHF. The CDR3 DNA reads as TGTGCCAGCAGTGCCGGGACAGTGAGGGGCAATCAGCCCCAGCATTTT.

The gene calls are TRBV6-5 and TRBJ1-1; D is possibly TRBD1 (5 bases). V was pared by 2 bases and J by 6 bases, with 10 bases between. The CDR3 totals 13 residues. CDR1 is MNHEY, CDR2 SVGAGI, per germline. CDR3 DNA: TGTGCCAGCAGTTACAGGGCAGGGCCTGAAGCTTTCTTT. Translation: CASSYRAGPEAFF.

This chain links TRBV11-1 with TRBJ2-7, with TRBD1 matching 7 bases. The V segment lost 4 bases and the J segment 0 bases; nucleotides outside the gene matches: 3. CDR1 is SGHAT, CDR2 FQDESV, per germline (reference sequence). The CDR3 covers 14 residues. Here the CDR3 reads CASSWDRGSYEQYF. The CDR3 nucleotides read TGTGCCAGCAGCTGGGACAGAGGCTCCTACGAGCAGTACTTC.

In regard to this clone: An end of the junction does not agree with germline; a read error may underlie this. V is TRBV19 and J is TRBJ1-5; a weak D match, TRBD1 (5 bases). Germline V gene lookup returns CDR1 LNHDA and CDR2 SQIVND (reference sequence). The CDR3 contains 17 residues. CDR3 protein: CASSIERAGPSDQPQHF. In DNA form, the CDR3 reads TGTGCCAGTAGTATAGAAAGGGCAGGGCCTAGCGATCAGCCCCAGCATTTT.

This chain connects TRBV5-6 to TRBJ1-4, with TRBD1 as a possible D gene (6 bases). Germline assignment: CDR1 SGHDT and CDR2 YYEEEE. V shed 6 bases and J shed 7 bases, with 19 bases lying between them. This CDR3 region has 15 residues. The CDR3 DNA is TGTGCCAGCACCTTAATGGTACAGGGTAGTGAAAAACTGTTTTTT. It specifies CASTLMVQGSEKLFF.

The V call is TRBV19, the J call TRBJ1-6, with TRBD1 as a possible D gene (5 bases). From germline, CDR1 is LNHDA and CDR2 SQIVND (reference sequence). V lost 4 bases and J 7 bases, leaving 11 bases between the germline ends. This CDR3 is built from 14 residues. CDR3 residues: CASSKWGDNSPLHF. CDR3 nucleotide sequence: TGTGCCAGTAGTAAATGGGGGGACAATTCACCCCTCCACTTT.

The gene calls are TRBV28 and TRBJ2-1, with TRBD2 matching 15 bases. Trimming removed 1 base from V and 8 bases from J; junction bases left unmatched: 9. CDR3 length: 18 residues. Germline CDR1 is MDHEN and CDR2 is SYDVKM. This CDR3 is CASSLLGLAGGVSDEQFF. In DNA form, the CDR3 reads TGTGCCAGCAGTTTATTGGGACTAGCGGGGGGCGTCAGTGATGAGCAGTTCTTC.

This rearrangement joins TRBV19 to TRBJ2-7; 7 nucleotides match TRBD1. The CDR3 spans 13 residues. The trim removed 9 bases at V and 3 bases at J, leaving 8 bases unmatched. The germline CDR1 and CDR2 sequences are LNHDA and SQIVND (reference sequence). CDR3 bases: TGTGCCAGCGCTAGACAGGGATTCTACGAGCAGTACTTC. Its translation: CASARQGFYEQYF. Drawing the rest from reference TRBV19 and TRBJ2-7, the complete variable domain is DGGITQSPKYLFRKEGQNVTLSCEQNLNHDAMYWYRQDPGQGLRLIYYSQIVNDFQKGDIAEGYSVSREKKESFPLTVTSAQKNPTAFYLCASARQGFYEQYFGPGTRLTVT.

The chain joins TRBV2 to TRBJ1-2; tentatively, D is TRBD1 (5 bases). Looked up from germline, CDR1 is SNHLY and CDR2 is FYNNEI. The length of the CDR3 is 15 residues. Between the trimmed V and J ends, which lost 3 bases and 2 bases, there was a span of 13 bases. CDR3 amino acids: CASSDMTGLNYGYTF. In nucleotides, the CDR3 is TGTGCCAGCAGTGACATGACGGGACTAAACTATGGCTACACCTTC.

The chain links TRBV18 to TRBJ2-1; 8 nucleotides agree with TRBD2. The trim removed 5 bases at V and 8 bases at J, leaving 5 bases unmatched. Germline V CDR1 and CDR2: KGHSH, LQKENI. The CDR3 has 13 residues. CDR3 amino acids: CASSSGLDDEQFF. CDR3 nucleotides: TGTGCCAGCTCATCGGGACTAGACGATGAGCAGTTCTTC.

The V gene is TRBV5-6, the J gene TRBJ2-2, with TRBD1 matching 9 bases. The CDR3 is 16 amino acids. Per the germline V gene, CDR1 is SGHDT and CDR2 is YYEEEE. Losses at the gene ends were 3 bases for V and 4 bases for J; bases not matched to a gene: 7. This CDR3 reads CASSYGTGSFTGELFF. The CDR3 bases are TGTGCCAGCAGCTATGGGACAGGGAGTTTCACCGGGGAGCTGTTTTTT.

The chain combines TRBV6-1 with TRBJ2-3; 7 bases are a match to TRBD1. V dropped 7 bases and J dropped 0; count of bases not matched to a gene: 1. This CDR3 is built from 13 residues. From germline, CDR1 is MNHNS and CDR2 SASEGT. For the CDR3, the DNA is TGTGCCAGCATGGACAGGAGCACAGATACGCAGTATTTT. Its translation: CASMDRSTDTQYF.

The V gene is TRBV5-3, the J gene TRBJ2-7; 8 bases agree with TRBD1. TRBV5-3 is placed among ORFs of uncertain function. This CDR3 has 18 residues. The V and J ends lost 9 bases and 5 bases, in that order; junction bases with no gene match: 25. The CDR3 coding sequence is TGTGCCACCGTAAACAGGCAGTATAGGACCAGGGGGCATAACGAGCAGTACTTC. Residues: CATVNRQYRTRGHNEQYF.